Below, one T cell receptor beta chain is given with its context. Its antigen is still unknown. TCRdb keeps only in-frame clones here, not all; method: immunoSEQ multiplex PCR. The table has 150,000 or so clones, less than 90% seen once. Noted time point: baseline pretreatment blood. Treatment described: 15 Gy SBRT to primary tumor, nephrectomy 4 weeks later. The record originates from a study of radiation and T cells in renal cell carcinoma. There are 17 residues in the CDR3. Germline loops: CDR1 SGDLS, CDR2 YYNGEE. V was clipped by 0 bases and J by 0 bases, with 13 bases between them. General study results and limits: In blood, top tumor clones expanded by 2 weeks, shrinking by 4.

Sample: blood, taken from a patient whose treatment included radiotherapy and nephrectomy. The receptor was isolated from a woman aged 45 to 65 with renal cell carcinoma. V gene TRBV9 combines with J gene TRBJ1-3; TRBD1 is a possible D gene (6 bases). The CDR3 is CASSVDEQGISGNTIYF. Here the CDR3 DNA reads TGTGCCAGCAGCGTAGACGAACAGGGCATCTCTGGAAACACCATATATTTT.